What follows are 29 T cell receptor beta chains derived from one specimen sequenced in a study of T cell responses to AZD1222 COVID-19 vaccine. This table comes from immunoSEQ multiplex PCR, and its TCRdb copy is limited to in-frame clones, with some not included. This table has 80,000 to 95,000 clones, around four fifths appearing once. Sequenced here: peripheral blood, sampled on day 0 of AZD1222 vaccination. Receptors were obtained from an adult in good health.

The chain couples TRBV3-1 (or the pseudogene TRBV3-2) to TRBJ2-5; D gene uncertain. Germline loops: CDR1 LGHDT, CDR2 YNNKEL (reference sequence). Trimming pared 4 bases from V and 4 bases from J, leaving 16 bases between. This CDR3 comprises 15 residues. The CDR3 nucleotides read TGTGCCAGCAGCCTGAAATCTAACAGACTAGAGACCCAGTACTTC. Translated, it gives CASSLKSNRLETQYF.

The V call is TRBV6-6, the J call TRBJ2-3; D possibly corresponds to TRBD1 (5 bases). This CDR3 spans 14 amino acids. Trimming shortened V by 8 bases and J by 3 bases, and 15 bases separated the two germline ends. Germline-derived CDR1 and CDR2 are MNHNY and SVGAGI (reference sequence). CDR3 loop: CASAGPQRTDTQYF. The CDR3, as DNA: TGTGCCAGCGCAGGGCCCCAAAGGACAGATACGCAGTATTTT.

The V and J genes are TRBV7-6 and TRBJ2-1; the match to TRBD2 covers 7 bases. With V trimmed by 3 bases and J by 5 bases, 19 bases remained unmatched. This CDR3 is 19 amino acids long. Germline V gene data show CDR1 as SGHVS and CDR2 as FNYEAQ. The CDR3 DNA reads TGTGCCAGCAGCTTCGGATATAAGGGAGGGCCGGGGGTAAACAATGAGCAGTTCTTC. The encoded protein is CASSFGYKGGPGVNNEQFF.

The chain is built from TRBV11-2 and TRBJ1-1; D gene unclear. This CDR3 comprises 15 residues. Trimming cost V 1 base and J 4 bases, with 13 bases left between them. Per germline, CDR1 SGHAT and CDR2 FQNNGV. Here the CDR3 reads CASSLVGGWATEAFF. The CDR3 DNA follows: TGTGCCAGCAGCTTAGTTGGAGGATGGGCCACTGAAGCTTTCTTT. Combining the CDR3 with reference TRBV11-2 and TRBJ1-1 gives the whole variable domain EAGVAQSPRYKIIEKRQSVAFWCNPISGHATLYWYQQILGQGPKLLIQFQNNGVVDDSQLPKDRFSAERLKGVDSTLKIQPAKLEDSAVYLCASSLVGGWATEAFFGQGTRLTVV.

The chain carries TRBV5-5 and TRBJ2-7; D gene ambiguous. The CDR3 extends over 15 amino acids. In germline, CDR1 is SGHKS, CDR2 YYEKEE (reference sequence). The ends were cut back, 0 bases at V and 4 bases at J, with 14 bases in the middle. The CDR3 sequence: CASSLEPQSRYEQYF. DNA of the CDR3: TGTGCCAGCAGCTTGGAGCCCCAAAGCCGATACGAGCAGTACTTC.

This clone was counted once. The chain's CDR3 is CASSSPGQAYNEQFF. The CDR3 bases are TGTGCCAGCAGCTCCCCGGGACAGGCGTACAATGAGCAGTTCTTC. The V and J genes are TRBV7-2 and TRBJ2-1, with 8 bases lining up with TRBD1. CDR3 length: 15 residues. Germline assignment: CDR1 SGHTA and CDR2 FQGNSA. V shed 4 bases and J 4 bases; nucleotides not matched to a gene: 6. The whole variable domain, remainder taken from reference TRBV7-2 and TRBJ2-1, is GAGVSQSPSNKVTEKGKDVELRCDPISGHTALYWYRQSLGQGLEFLIYFQGNSAPDKSGLPSDRFSAERTGGSVSTLTIQRTQQEDSAVYLCASSSPGQAYNEQFFGPGTRLTVL.

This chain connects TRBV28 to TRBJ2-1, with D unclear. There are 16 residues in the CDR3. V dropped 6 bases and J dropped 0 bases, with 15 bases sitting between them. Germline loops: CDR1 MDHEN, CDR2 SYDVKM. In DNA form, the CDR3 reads TGTGCCAGCAGCCTGGCGGATTGGAGCTCCTACAATGAGCAGTTCTTC. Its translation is CASSLADWSSYNEQFF.

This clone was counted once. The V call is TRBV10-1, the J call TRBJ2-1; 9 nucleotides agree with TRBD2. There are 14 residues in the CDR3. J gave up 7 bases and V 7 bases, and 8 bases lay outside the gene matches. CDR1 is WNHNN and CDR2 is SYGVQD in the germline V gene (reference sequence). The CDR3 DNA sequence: TGCGCCAGCAACCCCGAGACTAGCGGAAATGAGCAGTTCTTC. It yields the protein CASNPETSGNEQFF.

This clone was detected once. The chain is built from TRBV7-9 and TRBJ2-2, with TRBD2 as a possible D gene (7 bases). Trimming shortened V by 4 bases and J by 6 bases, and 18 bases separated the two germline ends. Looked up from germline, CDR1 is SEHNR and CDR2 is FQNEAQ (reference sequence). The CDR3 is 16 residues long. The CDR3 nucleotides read TGTGCCAGCAGCTCCTTGGGGGCGGGAGCTTCCGGGGAGCTGTTTTTT. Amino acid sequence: CASSSLGAGASGELFF.

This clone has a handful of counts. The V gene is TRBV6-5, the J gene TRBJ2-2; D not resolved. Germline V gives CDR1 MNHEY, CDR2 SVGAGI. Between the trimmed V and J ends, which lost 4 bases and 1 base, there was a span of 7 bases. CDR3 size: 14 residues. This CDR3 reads CASSLTMNTGELFF. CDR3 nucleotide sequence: TGTGCCAGCAGTTTGACAATGAACACCGGGGAGCTGTTTTTT.

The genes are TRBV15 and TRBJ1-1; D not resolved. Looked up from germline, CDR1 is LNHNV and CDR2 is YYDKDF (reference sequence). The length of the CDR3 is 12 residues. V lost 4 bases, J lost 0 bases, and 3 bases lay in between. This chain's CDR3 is CATSNLNTEAFF. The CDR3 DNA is TGTGCCACCAGCAACCTGAACACTGAAGCTTTCTTT.

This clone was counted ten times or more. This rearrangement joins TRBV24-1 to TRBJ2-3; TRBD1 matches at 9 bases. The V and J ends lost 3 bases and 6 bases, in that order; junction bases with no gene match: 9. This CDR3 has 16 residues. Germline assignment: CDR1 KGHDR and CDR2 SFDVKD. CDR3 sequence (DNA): TGTGCCACCAGTGATAGGGGAACAGGGGGCTGGGATACGCAGTATTTT. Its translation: CATSDRGTGGWDTQYF.

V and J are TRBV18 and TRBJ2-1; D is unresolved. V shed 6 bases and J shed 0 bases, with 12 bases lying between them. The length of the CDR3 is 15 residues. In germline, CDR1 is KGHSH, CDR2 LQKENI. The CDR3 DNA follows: TGTGCCAGCTCGCCCATCCTGACCTCCTACAATGAGCAGTTCTTC. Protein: CASSPILTSYNEQFF.

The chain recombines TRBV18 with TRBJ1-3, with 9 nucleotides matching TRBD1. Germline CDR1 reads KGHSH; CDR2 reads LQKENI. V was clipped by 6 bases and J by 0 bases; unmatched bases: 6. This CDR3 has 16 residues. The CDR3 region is CASSQDRGLSGNTIYF. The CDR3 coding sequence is TGTGCCAGCTCTCAGGACAGGGGACTCTCTGGAAACACCATATATTTT.

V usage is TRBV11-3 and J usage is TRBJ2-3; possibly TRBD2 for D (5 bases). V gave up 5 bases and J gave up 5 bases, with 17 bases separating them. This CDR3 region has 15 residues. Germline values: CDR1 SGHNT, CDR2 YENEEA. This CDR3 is CASSRRRGSEDTQYF. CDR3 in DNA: TGTGCCAGCAGCAGGCGGCGAGGGAGTGAAGATACGCAGTATTTT.

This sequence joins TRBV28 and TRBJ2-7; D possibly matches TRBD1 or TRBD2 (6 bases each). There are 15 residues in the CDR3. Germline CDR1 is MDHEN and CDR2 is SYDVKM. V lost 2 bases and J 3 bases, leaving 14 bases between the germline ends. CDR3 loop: CASSLPGGYLYEQYF. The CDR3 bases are TGTGCCAGCAGTTTACCCGGGGGCTATCTCTACGAGCAGTACTTC.

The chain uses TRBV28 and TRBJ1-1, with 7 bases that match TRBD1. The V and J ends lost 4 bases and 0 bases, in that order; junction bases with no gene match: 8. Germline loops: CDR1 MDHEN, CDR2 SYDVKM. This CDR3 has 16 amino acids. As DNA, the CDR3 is TGTGCCAGCAGTTCTCGGACCGGGACAGTGAACACTGAAGCTTTCTTT. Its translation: CASSSRTGTVNTEAFF.

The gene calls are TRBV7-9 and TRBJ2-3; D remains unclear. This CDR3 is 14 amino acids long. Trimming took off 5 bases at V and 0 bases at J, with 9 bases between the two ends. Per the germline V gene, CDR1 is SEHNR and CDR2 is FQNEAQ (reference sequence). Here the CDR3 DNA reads TGTGCCAGCAGCGTTAGTTATAGCACAGATACGCAGTATTTT. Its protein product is CASSVSYSTDTQYF.

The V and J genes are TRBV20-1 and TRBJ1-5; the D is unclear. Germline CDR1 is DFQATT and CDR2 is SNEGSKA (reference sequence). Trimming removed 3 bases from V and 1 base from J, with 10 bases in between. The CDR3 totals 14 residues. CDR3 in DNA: TGCAGTGCTAGTCTTGGGTTGAGCAATCAGCCCCAGCATTTT. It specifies CSASLGLSNQPQHF.

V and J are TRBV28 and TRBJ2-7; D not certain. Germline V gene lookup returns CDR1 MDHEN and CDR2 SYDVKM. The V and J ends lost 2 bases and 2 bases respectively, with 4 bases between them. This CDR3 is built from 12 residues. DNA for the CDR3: TGTGCCAGCAGTTTAGGGACCTACGAGCAGTACTTC. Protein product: CASSLGTYEQYF.

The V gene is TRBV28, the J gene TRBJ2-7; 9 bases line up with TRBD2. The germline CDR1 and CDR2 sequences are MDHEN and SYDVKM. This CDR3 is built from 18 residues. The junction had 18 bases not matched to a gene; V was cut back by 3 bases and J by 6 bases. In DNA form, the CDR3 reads TGTGCCAGCAGTTTCCCCTTCCGCAGCGGGGGGAGACCCGGCGAGCAGTACTTC. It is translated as CASSFPFRSGGRPGEQYF.

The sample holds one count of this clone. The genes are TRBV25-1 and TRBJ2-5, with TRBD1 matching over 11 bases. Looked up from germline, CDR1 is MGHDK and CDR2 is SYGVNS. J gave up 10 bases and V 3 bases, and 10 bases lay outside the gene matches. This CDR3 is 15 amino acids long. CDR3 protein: CASSDPGTGGVGQYF. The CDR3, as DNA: TGTGCCAGCAGTGATCCCGGGACAGGGGGAGTTGGCCAGTACTTC.

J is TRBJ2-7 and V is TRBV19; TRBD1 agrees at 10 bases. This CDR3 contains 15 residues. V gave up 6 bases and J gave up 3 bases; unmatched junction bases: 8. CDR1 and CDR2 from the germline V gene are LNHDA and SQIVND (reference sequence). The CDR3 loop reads CASRPGTGEDYEQYF. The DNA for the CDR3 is TGTGCCAGTAGGCCCGGGACAGGGGAGGACTACGAGCAGTACTTC. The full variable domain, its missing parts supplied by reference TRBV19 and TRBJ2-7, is DGGITQSPKYLFRKEGQNVTLSCEQNLNHDAMYWYRQDPGQGLRLIYYSQIVNDFQKGDIAEGYSVSREKKESFPLTVTSAQKNPTAFYLCASRPGTGEDYEQYFGPGTRLTVT.

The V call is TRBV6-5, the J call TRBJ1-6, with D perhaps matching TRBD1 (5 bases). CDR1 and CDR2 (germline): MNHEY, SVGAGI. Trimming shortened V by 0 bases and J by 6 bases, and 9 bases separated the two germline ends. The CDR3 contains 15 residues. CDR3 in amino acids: CASSYSMTVNSPLHF. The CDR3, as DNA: TGTGCCAGCAGTTACTCGATGACAGTTAATTCACCCCTCCACTTT.

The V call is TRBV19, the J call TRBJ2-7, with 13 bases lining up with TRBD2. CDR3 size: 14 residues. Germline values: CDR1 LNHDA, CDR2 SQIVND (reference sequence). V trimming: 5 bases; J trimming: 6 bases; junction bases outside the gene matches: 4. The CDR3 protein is CASSLTSGRFEQYF. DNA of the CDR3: TGTGCCAGTAGTCTGACTAGCGGGAGGTTCGAGCAGTACTTC.

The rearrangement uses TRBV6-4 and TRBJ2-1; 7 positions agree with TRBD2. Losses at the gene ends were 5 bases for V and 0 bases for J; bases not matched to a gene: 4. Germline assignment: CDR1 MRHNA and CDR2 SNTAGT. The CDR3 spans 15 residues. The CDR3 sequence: CASSRERDSYNEQFF. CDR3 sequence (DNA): TGTGCCAGCAGTCGGGAGCGGGACTCCTACAATGAGCAGTTCTTC.

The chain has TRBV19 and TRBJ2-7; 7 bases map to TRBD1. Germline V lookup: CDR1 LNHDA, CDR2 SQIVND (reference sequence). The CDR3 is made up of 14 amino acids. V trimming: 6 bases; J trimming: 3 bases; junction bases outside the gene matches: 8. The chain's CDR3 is CASRHRQGNYEQYF. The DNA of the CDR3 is TGTGCCAGTAGACACCGACAGGGAAACTACGAGCAGTACTTC.

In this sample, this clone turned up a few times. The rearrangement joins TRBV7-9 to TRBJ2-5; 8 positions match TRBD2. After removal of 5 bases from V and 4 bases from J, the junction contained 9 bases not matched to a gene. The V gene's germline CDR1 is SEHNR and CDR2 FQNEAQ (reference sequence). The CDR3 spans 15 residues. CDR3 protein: CASSQQGLAGETQYF. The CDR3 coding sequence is TGTGCCAGCAGCCAACAAGGACTAGCCGGAGAGACCCAGTACTTC.

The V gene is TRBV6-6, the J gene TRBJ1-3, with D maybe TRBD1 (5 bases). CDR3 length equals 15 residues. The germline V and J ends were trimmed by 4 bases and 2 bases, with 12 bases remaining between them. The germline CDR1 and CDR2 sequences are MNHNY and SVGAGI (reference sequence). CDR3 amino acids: CASSFTGTAGNTIYF. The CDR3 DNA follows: TGTGCCAGCAGTTTTACCGGGACGGCTGGAAACACCATATATTTT.